The sample holds many counts of the clone carrying this T cell receptor (beta chain). The antigen remains undetermined. This specimen comes from a study of glioma-infiltrating T cells. TCR alpha and beta CDR3 regions were amplified from RNA using iRepertoire nested multiplex PCR. One-step reverse transcription and amplification started from about 100-400 ng of tissue mRNA or PBMC total RNA. TCRdb reprocessed the multiplex PCR reads via MiXCR and lists one record per CDR3 protein. The sample carries around 93,000 distinct CDR3 sequences, roughly 39% recorded once. The V and J ends lost 5 bases and 5 bases respectively, with 9 bases between them. Germline-derived CDR1 and CDR2 are MDHEN and SYDVKM. CDR3 length: 12 amino acids. Study results and caveats: Tissue-blood divergence was below expectation in non-neoplastic patients, above in gliomas.

Sequencing input: glioma tissue, nonneoplastic brain tissue, or PBMCs (not recorded which). This receptor was obtained from a human donor with low-grade glioma or glioblastoma, undergoing nonglioma brain surgery, or in good health (not recorded which). This chain uses TRBV28 with TRBJ2-5; no firm D call. The DNA for the CDR3 is TGTGCCAGCAGTAACCCTAGGGAGACCCAGTACTTC. The encoded protein is CASSNPRETQYF.